A selection of T cell receptor beta chains follows, all from one sample in a study of T cell responses to AZD1222 COVID-19 vaccine. The method was immunoSEQ multiplex PCR; TCRdb's version includes in-frame clones alone and lacks a portion of them. Of tens of thousands of clones listed, over 90% are singletons. The sample in question was peripheral blood, obtained on day 0 of AZD1222 vaccination. The receptors stem from an adult in good health. Each CDR3 is given with its conserved first and last residue. D genes are given only for firm matches. Clone size appears in some rows only: once, few, many, or a class for an expanded clone.

>TRBV19|NA|TRBJ2-5|NA
TGTGCCAGTAGTATGGGTAGAGAGACCCAGTACTTC
CASSMGRETQYF
>TRBV7-3|NA|TRBJ1-3|TRBD1
TGTGCCAGCAGCGAGGGACAGGGGAGAAACACCATATATTTT
CASSEGQGRNTIYF
>TRBV28|NA|TRBJ1-5|NA
TGTGCCAGCAGTTTATGGGGGCTCGGCAATCAGCCCCAGCATTTT
CASSLWGLGNQPQHF
>TRBV5-4|once|TRBJ2-2|NA
TGTGCCAGCAGCTTGGTTGCGGGGAACACCGGGGAGCTGTTTTTT
CASSLVAGNTGELFF
>TRBV27|NA|TRBJ2-3|NA
TGTGCCAGCAGTTTGGAGGGACGGGGCACAGATACGCAGTATTTT
CASSLEGRGTDTQYF
>TRBV5-1|NA|TRBJ2-3|NA
TGCGCCAGCAGCTTGGCCATGGGGCCCCTCGGGGGTACGCAGTATTTT
CASSLAMGPLGGTQYF
>TRBV5-4|once|TRBJ2-5|TRBD1
TGTGCCAGCAGCGTGACAGGGACCCAAGAGACCCAGTACTTC
CASSVTGTQETQYF
>TRBV24-1|NA|TRBJ2-3|TRBD2
TGTGCCACCAGTTTAAGCGGGGCAGGAGATACGCAGTATTTT
CATSLSGAGDTQYF
>TRBV5-1|NA|TRBJ2-7|NA
TGCGCCAGCAGCTTGGTAGGCGGTGGGTCTACGGGGGAGCAGTACTTC
CASSLVGGGSTGEQYF
>TRBV19|NA|TRBJ2-2|NA
TGTGCCACTCGGAGAATAGGCCAGGGCGTCACCGGGGAGCTGTTTTTT
CATRRIGQGVTGELFF
>TRBV6-6|medium-sized|TRBJ2-5|NA
TGTGCCAGCAGTCGATCTGGATCGGACCGCGAGACCCAGTACTTC
CASSRSGSDRETQYF